This TCR beta chain was sequenced during a study of HIV-infected children after antiretroviral therapy interruption. Overall study: Median age was about 10 years (interruption) and roughly 8 years (continuous). Interruption-arm sampling covered weeks 0, 12, interruption end (24 or 48), and about 3 years post-study. Most participating children were previously exposed to EBV and CMV.

At least ten counts were recorded for this clonotype. Treatment: PENTA 11 planned treatment interruption arm or continuous ART arm. From thawed PBMCs, memory CD8+ CD45RO+ CD45RA- T cells were sorted. V lost 6 bases to trimming and J lost 5 bases, with 16 bases between them. The CDR3 has 13 residues. Per the germline V gene, CDR1 is DFQATT and CDR2 is SNEGSKA (reference sequence). A 3' RACE protocol on RNA, with unique molecular identifiers, produced the TCR library. TCRdb re-called the 3' RACE reads through MiXCR, storing one row per CDR3 protein. This sample has 6,000 to 8,000 distinct CDR3 sequences; about 16% occur once, and the top ten carry roughly 13%.

This chain links TRBV20-1 with TRBJ2-5, with no clear D. The input for sequencing was CD45RO+ CD8+ T cells from PBMCs, pooled from several time points, taken from a donor given antiretroviral therapy, either interrupted or continuous. Subset given: memory CD8+ CD45RO+ CD45RA- T cells. The TCR sequence derives from a pool of human donors with HIV. Here the CDR3 DNA reads TGCAGTGCGGTGCGGTACGTCAAGGAGACCCAGTACTTC. As protein: CSAVRYVKETQYF.